These T cell receptor beta chains were read from a single sample in a study of control samples from healthy donors and cancer patients. Libraries were prepared by immunoSEQ multiplex PCR; TCRdb keeps only in-frame clonotypes and omits some of them. The data hold 150,000 to 200,000 clones, with nearly 90% observed a single time. The specimen was blood. These receptors were taken from a woman aged 45-60 years in good health. CDR3s include the opening cysteine and the closing phenylalanine or tryptophan. D genes are given only for firm matches. Size is stated for part of the rows, as once, few or many counts, or as a class when the clone is expanded.

d_call: .
v_call: TRBV9
clone_size: .
j_call: TRBJ2-1
cdr3_aa: CASSVAGTSYNEQFF
cdr3_nt: TGTGCCAGCAGCGTAGCAGGGACGTCCTACAATGAGCAGTTCTTC

d_call: .
v_call: TRBV19
clone_size: .
j_call: TRBJ1-4
cdr3_aa: CASRRYGPHEKLFF
cdr3_nt: TGTGCCAGTAGGCGTTATGGCCCCCATGAAAAACTGTTTTTT

d_call: .
v_call: TRBV15
clone_size: once
j_call: TRBJ1-4
cdr3_aa: CATSREEGGTNEKLFF
cdr3_nt: TGTGCCACCAGCAGAGAGGAGGGTGGGACTAATGAAAAACTGTTTTTT

d_call: .
v_call: TRBV15
clone_size: .
j_call: TRBJ1-2
cdr3_aa: CATSERASGVDYGYTF
cdr3_nt: TGTGCCACCAGCGAGAGAGCAAGTGGGGTGGACTATGGCTACACCTTC

d_call: TRBD1
v_call: TRBV6-5
clone_size: few
j_call: TRBJ1-1
cdr3_aa: CASRSGTENTEAFF
cdr3_nt: TGTGCCAGCAGGTCCGGGACAGAGAACACTGAAGCTTTCTTT

d_call: .
v_call: TRBV9
clone_size: .
j_call: TRBJ1-6
cdr3_aa: CASSGSHSYNSPLHF
cdr3_nt: TGTGCCAGCAGCGGCTCGCACTCCTATAATTCACCCCTCCACTTT

d_call: .
v_call: TRBV20-1
clone_size: .
j_call: TRBJ2-5
cdr3_aa: CSAHTRETQYF
cdr3_nt: TGCAGTGCCCACACGAGGGAGACCCAGTACTTC

d_call: TRBD1
v_call: TRBV24-1
clone_size: .
j_call: TRBJ2-3
cdr3_aa: CATSDLGTGEGGTQYF
cdr3_nt: TGTGCCACCAGTGATTTGGGGACAGGGGAAGGGGGTACGCAGTATTTT

d_call: .
v_call: TRBV5-1
clone_size: once
j_call: TRBJ1-1
cdr3_aa: CASMVGGWNTEAFF
cdr3_nt: TGCGCCAGCATGGTTGGGGGCTGGAACACTGAAGCTTTCTTT

d_call: .
v_call: TRBV6-6
clone_size: .
j_call: TRBJ1-5
cdr3_aa: CASTKGDQPQHF
cdr3_nt: TGTGCCAGCACCAAAGGCGATCAGCCCCAGCATTTT

d_call: .
v_call: TRBV27
clone_size: .
j_call: TRBJ2-7
cdr3_aa: CASSLSAGGHEQYF
cdr3_nt: TGTGCCAGCAGTTTATCGGCCGGGGGCCACGAGCAGTACTTC

d_call: .
v_call: TRBV7-2
clone_size: .
j_call: TRBJ2-1
cdr3_aa: CASAHGGEQFF
cdr3_nt: TGTGCCAGCGCCCACGGGGGCGAGCAGTTCTTC

d_call: .
v_call: TRBV11-2
clone_size: .
j_call: TRBJ2-3
cdr3_aa: CATAAGTDTQYF
cdr3_nt: TGTGCCACAGCGGCGGGCACAGATACGCAGTATTTT

d_call: .
v_call: TRBV5-8
clone_size: .
j_call: TRBJ1-5
cdr3_aa: CASSLRAASNQPQHF
cdr3_nt: TGTGCCAGCAGCTTGCGGGCGGCCAGTAATCAGCCCCAGCATTTT

d_call: TRBD1
v_call: TRBV2
clone_size: .
j_call: TRBJ1-6
cdr3_aa: CASKTGTDFNSPLHF
cdr3_nt: TGTGCCAGCAAAACCGGGACAGACTTCAATTCACCCCTCCACTTT

d_call: .
v_call: TRBV28
clone_size: .
j_call: TRBJ1-5
cdr3_aa: CASSPQGIYQPQHF
cdr3_nt: TGTGCCAGCAGTCCCCAGGGGATTTATCAGCCCCAGCATTTT

d_call: .
v_call: TRBV28
clone_size: .
j_call: TRBJ1-3
cdr3_aa: CASIPSPASGNTIYF
cdr3_nt: TGTGCCAGCATTCCATCCCCCGCATCTGGAAACACCATATATTTT

d_call: .
v_call: TRBV27
clone_size: .
j_call: TRBJ1-5
cdr3_aa: CASSLSSNQPQHF
cdr3_nt: TGTGCCAGCAGTTTATCGAGCAATCAGCCCCAGCATTTT

d_call: TRBD2
v_call: TRBV7-2
clone_size: .
j_call: TRBJ2-3
cdr3_aa: CASSLGWGLAGDLTDTQYF
cdr3_nt: TGTGCCAGCAGCCTAGGGTGGGGACTAGCGGGAGATCTCACAGATACGCAGTATTTT

d_call: .
v_call: TRBV28
clone_size: .
j_call: TRBJ1-3
cdr3_aa: CASSLYGQQGNTIYF
cdr3_nt: TGTGCCAGCAGTTTATACGGGCAGCAAGGAAACACCATATATTTT

d_call: .
v_call: TRBV19
clone_size: .
j_call: TRBJ2-7
cdr3_aa: CASSIVRGEGEQYF
cdr3_nt: TGTGCCAGTAGTATAGTACGAGGGGAAGGCGAGCAGTACTTC

d_call: TRBD1
v_call: TRBV4-3
clone_size: .
j_call: TRBJ2-1
cdr3_aa: CASSQGFFDRGNEQFF
cdr3_nt: TGCGCCAGCAGCCAAGGATTCTTCGACAGGGGGAATGAGCAGTTCTTC

d_call: .
v_call: TRBV14
clone_size: .
j_call: TRBJ1-5
cdr3_aa: CASSSAGRNQPQHF
cdr3_nt: TGTGCCAGCAGCTCTGCCGGGAGAAATCAGCCCCAGCATTTT

d_call: .
v_call: TRBV9
clone_size: .
j_call: TRBJ2-2
cdr3_aa: CASSVAPTHITGELFF
cdr3_nt: TGTGCCAGCAGCGTAGCCCCCACCCATATTACCGGGGAGCTGTTTTTT

d_call: .
v_call: TRBV29-1
clone_size: .
j_call: TRBJ2-3
cdr3_aa: CSVEANGRPDTQYF
cdr3_nt: TGCAGCGTTGAGGCGAACGGCCGTCCAGATACGCAGTATTTT

d_call: .
v_call: TRBV18
clone_size: few
j_call: TRBJ1-3
cdr3_aa: CASSPVGSGNTIYF
cdr3_nt: TGTGCCAGCTCACCGGTAGGGTCTGGAAACACCATATATTTT

d_call: TRBD1
v_call: TRBV2
clone_size: .
j_call: TRBJ1-5
cdr3_aa: CASSGTGGLNQPQHF
cdr3_nt: TGTGCCAGCAGTGGGACAGGGGGCCTCAATCAGCCCCAGCATTTT